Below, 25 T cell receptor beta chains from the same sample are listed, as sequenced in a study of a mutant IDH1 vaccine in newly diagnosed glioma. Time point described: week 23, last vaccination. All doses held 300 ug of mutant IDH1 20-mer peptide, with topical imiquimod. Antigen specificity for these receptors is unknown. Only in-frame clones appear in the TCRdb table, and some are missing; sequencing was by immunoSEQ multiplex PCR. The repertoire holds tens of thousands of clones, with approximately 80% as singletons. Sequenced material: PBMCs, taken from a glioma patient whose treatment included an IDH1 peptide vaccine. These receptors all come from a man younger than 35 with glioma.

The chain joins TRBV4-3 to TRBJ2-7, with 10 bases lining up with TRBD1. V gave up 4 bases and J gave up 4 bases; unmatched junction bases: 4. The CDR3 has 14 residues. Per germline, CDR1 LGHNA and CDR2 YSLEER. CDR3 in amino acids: CASSPGQGSYEQYF. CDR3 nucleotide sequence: TGCGCCAGCAGCCCGGGACAGGGGAGTTACGAGCAGTACTTC.

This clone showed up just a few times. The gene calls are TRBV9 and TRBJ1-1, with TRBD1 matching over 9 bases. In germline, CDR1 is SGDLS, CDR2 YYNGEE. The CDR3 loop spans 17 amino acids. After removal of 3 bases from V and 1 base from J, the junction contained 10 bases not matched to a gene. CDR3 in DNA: TGTGCCAGCAGCGCCCGGGACAGGGCTCTCGGGAACACTGAAGCTTTCTTT. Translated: CASSARDRALGNTEAFF. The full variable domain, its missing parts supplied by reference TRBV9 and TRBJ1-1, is DSGVTQTPKHLITATGQRVTLRCSPRSGDLSVYWYQQSLDQGLQFLIQYYNGEERAKGNILERFSAQQFPDLHSELNLSSLELGDSALYFCASSARDRALGNTEAFFGQGTRLTVV.

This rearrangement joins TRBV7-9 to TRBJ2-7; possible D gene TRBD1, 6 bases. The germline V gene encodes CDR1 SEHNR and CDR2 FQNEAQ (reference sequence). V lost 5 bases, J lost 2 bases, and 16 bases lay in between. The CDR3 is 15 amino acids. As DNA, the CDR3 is TGTGCCAGCAGCCCCACTGACAGGAGTCCCTACGAGCAGTACTTC. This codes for CASSPTDRSPYEQYF.

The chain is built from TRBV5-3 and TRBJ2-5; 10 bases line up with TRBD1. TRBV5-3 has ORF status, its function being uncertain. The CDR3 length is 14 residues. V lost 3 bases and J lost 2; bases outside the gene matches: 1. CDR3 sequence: CARSWTGGQETQYF. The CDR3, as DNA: TGTGCCAGAAGCTGGACAGGGGGACAAGAGACCCAGTACTTC.

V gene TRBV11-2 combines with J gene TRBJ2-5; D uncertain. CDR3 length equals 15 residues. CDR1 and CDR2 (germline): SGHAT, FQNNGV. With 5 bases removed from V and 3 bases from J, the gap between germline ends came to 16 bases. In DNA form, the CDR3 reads TGTGCCAGCAGCCGACGGCCGGCCGCCGAAGAGACCCAGTACTTC. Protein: CASSRRPAAEETQYF.

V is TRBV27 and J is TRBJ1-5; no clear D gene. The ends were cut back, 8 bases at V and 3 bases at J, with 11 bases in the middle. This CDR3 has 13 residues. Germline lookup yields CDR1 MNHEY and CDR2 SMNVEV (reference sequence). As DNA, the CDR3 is TGTGCCAGCGGGGTTTCTTTCAATCAGCCCCAGCATTTT. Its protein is CASGVSFNQPQHF.

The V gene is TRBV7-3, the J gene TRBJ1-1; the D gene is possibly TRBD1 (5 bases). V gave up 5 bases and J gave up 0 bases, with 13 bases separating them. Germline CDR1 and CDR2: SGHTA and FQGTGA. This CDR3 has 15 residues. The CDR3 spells CASSLYGGVNTEAFF. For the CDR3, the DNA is TGTGCCAGCAGCCTCTACGGGGGGGTGAACACTGAAGCTTTCTTT.

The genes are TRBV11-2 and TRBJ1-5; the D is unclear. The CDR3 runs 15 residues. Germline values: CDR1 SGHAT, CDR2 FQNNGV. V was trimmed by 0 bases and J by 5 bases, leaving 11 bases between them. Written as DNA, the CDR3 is TGTGCCAGCAGCTTAGATGGCGGGGTACATCAGCCCCAGCATTTT. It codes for CASSLDGGVHQPQHF. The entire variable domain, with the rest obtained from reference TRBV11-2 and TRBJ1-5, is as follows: EAGVAQSPRYKIIEKRQSVAFWCNPISGHATLYWYQQILGQGPKLLIQFQNNGVVDDSQLPKDRFSAERLKGVDSTLKIQPAKLEDSAVYLCASSLDGGVHQPQHFGDGTRLSIL.

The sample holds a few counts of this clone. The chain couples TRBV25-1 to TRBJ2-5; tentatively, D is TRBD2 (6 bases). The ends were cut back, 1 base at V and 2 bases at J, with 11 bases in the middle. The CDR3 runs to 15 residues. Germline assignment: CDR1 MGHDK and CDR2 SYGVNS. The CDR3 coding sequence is TGTGCCAGCAGTGAATGGTCGGGACTTCAAGAGACCCAGTACTTC. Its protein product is CASSEWSGLQETQYF.

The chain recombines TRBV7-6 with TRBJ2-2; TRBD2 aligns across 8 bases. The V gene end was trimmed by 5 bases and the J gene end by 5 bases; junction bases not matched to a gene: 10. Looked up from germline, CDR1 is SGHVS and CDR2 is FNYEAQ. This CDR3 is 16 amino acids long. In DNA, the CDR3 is TGTGCCAGCAGCCCCCAGAGAAGCGGGGGAACCGGGGAGCTGTTTTTT. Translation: CASSPQRSGGTGELFF.

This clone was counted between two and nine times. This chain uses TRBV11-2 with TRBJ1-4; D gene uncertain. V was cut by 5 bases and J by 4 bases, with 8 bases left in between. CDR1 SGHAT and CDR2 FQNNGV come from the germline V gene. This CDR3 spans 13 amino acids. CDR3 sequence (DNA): TGTGCCAGCAGCGCTGGGTATAATGAAAAACTGTTTTTT. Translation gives CASSAGYNEKLFF.

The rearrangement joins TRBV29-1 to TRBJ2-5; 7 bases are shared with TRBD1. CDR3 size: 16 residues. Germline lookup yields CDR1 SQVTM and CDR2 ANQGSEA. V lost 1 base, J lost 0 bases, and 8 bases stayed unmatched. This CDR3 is CSVEGRDSLYQETQYF. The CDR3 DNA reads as TGCAGCGTTGAAGGACGGGACAGCCTATACCAAGAGACCCAGTACTTC.

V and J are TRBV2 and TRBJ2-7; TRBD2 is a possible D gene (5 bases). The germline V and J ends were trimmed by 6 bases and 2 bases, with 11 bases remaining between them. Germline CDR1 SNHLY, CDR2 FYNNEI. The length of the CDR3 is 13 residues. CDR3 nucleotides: TGTGCCAGCAGGGGTAGCGCCACCTACGAGCAGTACTTC. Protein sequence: CASRGSATYEQYF.

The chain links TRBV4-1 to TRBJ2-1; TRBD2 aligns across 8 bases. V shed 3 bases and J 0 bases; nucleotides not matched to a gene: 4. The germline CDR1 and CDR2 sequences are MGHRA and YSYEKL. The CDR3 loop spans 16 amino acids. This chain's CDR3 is CASSHVGGASYNEQFF. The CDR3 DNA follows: TGCGCCAGCAGCCACGTCGGGGGGGCCTCCTACAATGAGCAGTTCTTC.

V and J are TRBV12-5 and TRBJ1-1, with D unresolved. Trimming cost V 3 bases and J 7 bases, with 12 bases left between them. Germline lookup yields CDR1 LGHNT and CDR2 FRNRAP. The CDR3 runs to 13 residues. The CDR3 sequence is CASGLGISVEAFF. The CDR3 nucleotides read TGTGCTAGTGGTTTAGGGATCTCCGTTGAAGCTTTCTTT.

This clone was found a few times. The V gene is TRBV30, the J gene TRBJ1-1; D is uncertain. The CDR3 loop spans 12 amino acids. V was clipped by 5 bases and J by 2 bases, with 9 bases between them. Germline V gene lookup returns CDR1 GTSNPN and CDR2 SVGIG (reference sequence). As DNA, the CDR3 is TGTGCCTGGGGCAGAGGAAACACTGAAGCTTTCTTT. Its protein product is CAWGRGNTEAFF.

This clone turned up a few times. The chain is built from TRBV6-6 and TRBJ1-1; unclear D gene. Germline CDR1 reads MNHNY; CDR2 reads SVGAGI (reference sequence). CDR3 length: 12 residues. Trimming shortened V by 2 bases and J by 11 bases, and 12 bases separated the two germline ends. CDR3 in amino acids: CASSYARLRAFF. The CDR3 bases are TGTGCCAGCAGTTACGCGAGACTGAGGGCTTTCTTT.

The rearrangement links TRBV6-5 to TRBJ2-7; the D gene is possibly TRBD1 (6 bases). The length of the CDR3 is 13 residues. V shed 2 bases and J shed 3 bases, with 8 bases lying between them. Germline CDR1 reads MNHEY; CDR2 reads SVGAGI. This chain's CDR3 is CASSYGRGYEQYF. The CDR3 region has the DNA TGTGCCAGCAGTTACGGCAGGGGCTACGAGCAGTACTTC.

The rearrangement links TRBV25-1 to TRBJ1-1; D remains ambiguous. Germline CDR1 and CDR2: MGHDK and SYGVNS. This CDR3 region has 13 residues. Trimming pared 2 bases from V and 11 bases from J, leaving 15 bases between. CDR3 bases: TGTGCCAGCAGTGAACCAGGCCGCCGGGGTGCTTTCTTT. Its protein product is CASSEPGRRGAFF.

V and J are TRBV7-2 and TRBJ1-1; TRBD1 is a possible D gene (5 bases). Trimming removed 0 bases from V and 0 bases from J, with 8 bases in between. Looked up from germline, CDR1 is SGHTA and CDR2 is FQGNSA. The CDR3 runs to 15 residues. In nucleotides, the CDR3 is TGTGCCAGCAGCTTAGCCCCAGGGCTGAACACTGAAGCTTTCTTT. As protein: CASSLAPGLNTEAFF.

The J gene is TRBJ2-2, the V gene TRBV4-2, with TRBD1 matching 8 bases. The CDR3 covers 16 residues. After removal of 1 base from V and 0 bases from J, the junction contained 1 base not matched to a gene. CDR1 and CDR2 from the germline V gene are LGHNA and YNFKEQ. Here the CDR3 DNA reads TGTGCCAGCAGCCAAGCGGACAGGGCGAACACCGGGGAGCTGTTTTTT. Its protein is CASSQADRANTGELFF.

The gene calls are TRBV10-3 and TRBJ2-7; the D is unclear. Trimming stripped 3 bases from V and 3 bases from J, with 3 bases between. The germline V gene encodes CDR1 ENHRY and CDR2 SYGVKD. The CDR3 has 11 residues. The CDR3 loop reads CAISDYYEQYF. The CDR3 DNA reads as TGTGCCATCAGTGATTACTACGAGCAGTACTTC.

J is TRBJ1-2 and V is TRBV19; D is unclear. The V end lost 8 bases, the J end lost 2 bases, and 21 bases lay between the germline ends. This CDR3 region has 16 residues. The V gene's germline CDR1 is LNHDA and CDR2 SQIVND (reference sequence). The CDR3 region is CASGKQPLSTNYGYTF. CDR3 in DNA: TGTGCCAGTGGGAAACAGCCACTAAGTACGAACTATGGCTACACCTTC.

The CDR3 bases are TGTGCCGGCGGGGGGATCACTGAAGCTTTCTTT. It yields the protein CAGGGITEAFF. This chain links TRBV30 with TRBJ1-1; possible D gene TRBD1, 5 bases. There are 11 residues in the CDR3. Between the trimmed V and J ends, which lost 8 bases and 4 bases, there was a span of 11 bases. CDR1 is GTSNPN and CDR2 is SVGIG in the germline V gene (reference sequence). The entire variable domain, with the rest obtained from reference TRBV30 and TRBJ1-1, is as follows: SQTIHQWPATLVQPVGSPLSLECTVEGTSNPNLYWYRQAAGRGLQLLFYSVGIGQISSEVPQNLSASRPQDRQFILSSKKLLLSDSGFYLCAGGGITEAFFGQGTRLTVV.

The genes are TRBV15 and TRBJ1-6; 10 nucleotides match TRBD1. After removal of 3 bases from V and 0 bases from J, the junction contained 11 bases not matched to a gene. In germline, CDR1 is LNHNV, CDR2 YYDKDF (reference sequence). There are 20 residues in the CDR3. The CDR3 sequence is CATSSGRGTGESSYNSPLHF. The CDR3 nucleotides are TGTGCCACCAGCAGTGGGCGCGGGACAGGGGAATCCTCCTATAATTCACCCCTCCACTTT.